Below, one T cell receptor (beta chain) is given with its context. This sample is drawn from a study of blood T cell repertoires in COVID-19. Looking at the study overall: Spain, Italy and the United States supplied samples that represented acute and convalescent COVID-19.

Clones were sequenced by immunoSEQ multiplex PCR, and TCRdb holds only the in-frame ones, with some missing. The table has about 29,000 clones, roughly 80% seen once. The TCR originated in a woman between 70 and 85 years old with acute or convalescent COVID-19. The sample comprised peripheral blood.

The chain's CDR3 is CASSQSVGGLEDNEQFF. CDR3 DNA sequence: TGCGCCAGCAGTCAATCGGTCGGGGGGCTCGAGGACAATGAGCAGTTCTTC. J is TRBJ2-1 and V is TRBV23-1, with a possible D match to TRBD2 (7 bases). TRBV23-1 is noted as an ORF with a role that remains uncertain. This CDR3 is built from 17 residues. Trimming pared 0 bases from V and 5 bases from J, leaving 17 bases between.